The 2 T cell receptor beta chains listed next were all sequenced from one sample in a study of T-cell memory formation after mild COVID-19. Each CDR3 protein gets one entry after TCRdb re-called the 5' RACE reads with MiXCR. The top ten hold approximately 23% of the sample, which has roughly 300,000 distinct CDR3 sequences, around 8% seen once. The sample comprised PBMCs or a T cell subset sorted from them (not recorded which). The receptors here all came from a man aged 18 to 35 who had mild COVID-19 (a few samples of this study predate the infection). Cell type and time point are not known.

The sample holds many counts of this clonotype. This sequence joins TRBV4-1 and TRBJ1-1, with TRBD1 identical over 7 bases. The germline V gene has CDR1 MGHRA and CDR2 YSYEKL. Trimming removed 4 bases from V and 1 base from J; junction bases left unmatched: 9. This CDR3 is built from 16 residues. DNA for the CDR3: TGCGCCAGCAGCCGAGTCTGGGAGGGGGCGAACACTGAAGCTTTCTTT. Its protein is CASSRVWEGANTEAFF.

This clonotype appeared a few times. In nucleotides, the CDR3 is TGTGCCAGCAGCTTAAAACGGGACAGGGGGAGCACAGATACGCAGTATTTT. Protein: CASSLKRDRGSTDTQYF. The chain carries TRBV11-2 and TRBJ2-3, with TRBD1 matching 11 bases. The germline CDR1 and CDR2 sequences are SGHAT and FQNNGV. The CDR3 spans 17 residues. V shed 2 bases and J 0 bases; nucleotides not matched to a gene: 4.